This T cell receptor beta chain was retrieved from a study of T cell responses to AZD1222 COVID-19 vaccine (dated by TCRdb to the early 2020s). Turning to the overall study: Because spike-specific TCR depth and breadth did not differ between the two schedules, AZD1222 recipients who got a second dose at roughly 4 weeks were pooled with those who got a second dose at roughly 12 weeks. TCR sequencing covered 230 to 250 trial participants: nearly 210 given two doses of AZD1222 and 26 given two doses of MenACWY control vaccine. Trial participants were enrolled by age into 18-55, 56-69 and 70-plus year subgroups, with around 150, 28 and 57 TCR-sequenced participants respectively. Summary of the overall study and its limitations: Participants were mostly white British, with more females than males. The authors suggested clonal diversity may have been underestimated. Because no day 14 peak-response samples were available, repertoires were characterized only after the peak T cell response. The vaccine-associated CD4 TCRs covered the entire spike protein, and the dominant responses fell in regions 160-218 and 743-854. Epitopes outside the regions mutated in the B.1.351 and B.1.1.7 variants were reportedly recognized by nearly half of the unique spike-specific TCRs. A significant rise in spike-specific TCR breadth and depth was observed after two AZD1222 doses relative to day 0 and relative to MenACWY recipients. The 56-69-year group was small, and its depth increase did not reach significance, likely because of low power. Conclusions about previously exposed vaccinees are limited because only six or seven AZD1222 recipients were SARS-CoV-2 seropositive at baseline.

The CDR3 regions of human TCRbeta chains were subjected to immunosequencing. The authors' pipeline ran thus. TCRs in the repertoires were compared against a reference library of SARS-CoV-2-specific TCRs that had been generated with the MIRA antigen-specificity platform. Breadth was defined as the fraction of unique TCRs that were SARS-CoV-2-associated. Depth was defined as the fraction of total T cells that were SARS-CoV-2-associated. Using the MIRA data, each spike-specific TCR was mapped to the spike region that the TCR reacts to and placed in a CD4 or CD8 class. Log10-transformed breadth and depth values were compared by one-way ANOVA with Sidak's multiple comparisons tests. The table comes from immuneACCESS by way of TCRdb, which keeps in-frame sequences with V and J called. Part of the clones is missing from these tables; in studies checked, under half for an unresolved V gene and the rest for unknown reasons. V and J calls and clone size are given by that table; D and trimming were obtained from the DNA. In all, the sample holds approximately 120,000 clones, and around 87% of those were seen once. The ten largest clonotypes hold more than 9% of the sample.

This clone was seen more than once but under ten times. Its cognate antigen has yet to be identified. Base qualities are missing; no much larger clone stands one base away. This specimen's time point label, interpreted: baseline before first vaccination. Vaccinee samples were obtained from the UK trials COV001 and COV002, which included a single-blind randomized controlled phase 2/3 trial of AZD1222 (ChAdOx1 nCoV-19) in healthy adults. Trial participant PBMC samples were collected at day 0 and day 28 after the second dose for TCRbeta chain sequencing. The CDR3 sequence holds 14 residues, the cysteine and phenylalanine included. Kept here is only the CDR3 DNA, which spans 42 bases and is read in frame from base 1. Sequences LGHDT (CDR1) and YNNKEL (CDR2) are obtained from the germline V gene (reference sequence). The junction shows trimming of 5 bases on V and 4 bases on J, plus 11 bases between the germline ends.

The clonotype originates from an adult in good health. The chain links TRBV3-1 (or the pseudogene TRBV3-2) with TRBJ2-2, with the D gene call left open. The sample here was peripheral blood, taken on day 0 of AZD1222 vaccination. The base sequence is TGTGCCAGCAGCTTTACCAGGCGCACCGGGGAGCTGTTTTTT. The resulting protein is CASSFTRRTGELFF.